There are a few counts of the clone carrying this T cell receptor (beta chain). No antigen is known for it. Trimming pared 2 bases from V and 0 bases from J, leaving 8 bases between. This CDR3 has 15 residues. Per the germline V gene, CDR1 is SEHNR and CDR2 is FQNEAQ (reference sequence). Via MiXCR, TCRdb re-called the reads, giving one row per CDR3 protein. The sample lists about 130,000 distinct CDR3 sequences, roughly a quarter occurring once. The data belong to a study of T cell repertoires in cytomegalovirus infection. At the level of the study: CMV infection and matching HLA type were both indicated by public TCR beta signatures. General observations from the study: CMV-specific TCR beta clonotypes restricted by HLA-C were the ones dominating the ex vivo response. Identification of carriers of CMV plus the relevant HLA was achieved through cumulative public TCR beta family frequency.

The sequenced sample consisted of PBMCs, sequenced either directly or after in vitro stimulation (not recorded which). The chain has TRBV7-9 and TRBJ1-3, with D uncertain. This clonotype originated in a human donor in good health (CMV status not recorded). Some clones in this sample may be carry-over from other donors' samples. In DNA form, the CDR3 reads TGTGCCAGCAGCTTACGGCGGAGCTCTGGAAACACCATATATTTT. It encodes CASSLRRSSGNTIYF.